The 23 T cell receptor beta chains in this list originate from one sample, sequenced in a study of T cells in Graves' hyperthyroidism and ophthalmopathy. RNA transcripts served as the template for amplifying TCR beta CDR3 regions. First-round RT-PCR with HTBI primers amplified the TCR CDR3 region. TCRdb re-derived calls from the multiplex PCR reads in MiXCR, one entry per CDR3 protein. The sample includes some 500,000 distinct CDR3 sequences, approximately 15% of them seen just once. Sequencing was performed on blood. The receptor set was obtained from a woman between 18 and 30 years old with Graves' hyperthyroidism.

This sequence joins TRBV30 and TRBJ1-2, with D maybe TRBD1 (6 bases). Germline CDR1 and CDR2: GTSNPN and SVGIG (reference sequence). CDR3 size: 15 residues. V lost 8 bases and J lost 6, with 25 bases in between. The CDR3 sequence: CAGPGEGGRVHGYTF. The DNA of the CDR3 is TGTGCCGGGCCCGGCGAGGGGGGGCGCGTCCATGGCTACACCTTC. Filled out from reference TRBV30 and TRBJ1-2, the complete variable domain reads SQTIHQWPATLVQPVGSPLSLECTVEGTSNPNLYWYRQAAGRGLQLLFYSVGIGQISSEVPQNLSASRPQDRQFILSSKKLLLSDSGFYLCAGPGEGGRVHGYTFGSGTRLTVV.

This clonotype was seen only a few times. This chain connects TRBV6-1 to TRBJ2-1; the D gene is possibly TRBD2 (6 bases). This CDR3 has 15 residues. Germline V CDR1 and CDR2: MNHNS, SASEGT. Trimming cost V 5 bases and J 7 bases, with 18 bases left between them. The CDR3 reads CASSHETSALNEQFF. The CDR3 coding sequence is TGTGCCAGCAGTCACGAGACTAGTGCCTTAAATGAGCAGTTCTTC.

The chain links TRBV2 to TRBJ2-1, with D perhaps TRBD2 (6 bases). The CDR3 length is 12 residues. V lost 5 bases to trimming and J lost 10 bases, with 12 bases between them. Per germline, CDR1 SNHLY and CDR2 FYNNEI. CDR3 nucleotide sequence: TGTGCCAGCAGTAAATCAGGGAGGGAGCAGTTCTTC. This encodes CASSKSGREQFF.

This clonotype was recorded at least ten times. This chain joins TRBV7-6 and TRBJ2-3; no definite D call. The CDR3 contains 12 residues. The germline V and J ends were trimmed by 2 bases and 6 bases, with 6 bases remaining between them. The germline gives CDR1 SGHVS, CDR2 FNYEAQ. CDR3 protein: CASSLYGDTQYF. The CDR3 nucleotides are TGTGCCAGCAGCTTATATGGGGATACGCAGTATTTT. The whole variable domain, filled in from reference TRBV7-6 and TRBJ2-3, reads GAGVSQSPRYKVTKRGQDVALRCDPISGHVSLYWYRQALGQGPEFLTYFNYEAQQDKSGLPNDRFSAERPEGSISTLTIQRTEQRDSAMYRCASSLYGDTQYFGPGTRLTVL.

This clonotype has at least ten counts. CDR3 residues: CASRPGAQETQYF. As DNA, the CDR3 is TGTGCCAGCAGACCCGGGGCCCAAGAGACCCAGTACTTC. The chain is built from TRBV12-3 or TRBV12-4 and TRBJ2-5, with D perhaps being TRBD1 or TRBD2 (5 bases each). CDR3 size: 13 residues. Between the trimmed V and J ends, which lost 6 bases and 1 base, there was a span of 9 bases.

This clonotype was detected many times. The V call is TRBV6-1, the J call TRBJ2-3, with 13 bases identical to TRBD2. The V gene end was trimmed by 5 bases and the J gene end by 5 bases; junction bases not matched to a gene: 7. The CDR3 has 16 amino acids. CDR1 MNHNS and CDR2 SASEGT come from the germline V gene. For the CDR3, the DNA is TGTGCCAGCAGTCTGGGACTAGCGGGATCTGGAGATACGCAGTATTTT. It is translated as CASSLGLAGSGDTQYF.

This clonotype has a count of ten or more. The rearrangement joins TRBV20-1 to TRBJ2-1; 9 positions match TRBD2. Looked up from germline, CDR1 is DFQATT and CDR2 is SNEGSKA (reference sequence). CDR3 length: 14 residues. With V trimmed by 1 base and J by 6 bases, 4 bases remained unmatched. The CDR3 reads CSARGLAAFNEQFF. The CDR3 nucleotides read TGCAGTGCTAGAGGACTAGCGGCCTTCAATGAGCAGTTCTTC.

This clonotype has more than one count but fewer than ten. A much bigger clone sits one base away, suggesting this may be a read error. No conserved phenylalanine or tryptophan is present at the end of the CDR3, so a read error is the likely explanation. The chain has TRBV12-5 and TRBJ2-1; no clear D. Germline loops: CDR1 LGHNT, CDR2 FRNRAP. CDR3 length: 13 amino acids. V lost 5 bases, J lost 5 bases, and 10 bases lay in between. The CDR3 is CASGTGRNNEQFS. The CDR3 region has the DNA TGTGCTAGTGGTACCGGGCGTAACAATGAGCAGTTCTCC.

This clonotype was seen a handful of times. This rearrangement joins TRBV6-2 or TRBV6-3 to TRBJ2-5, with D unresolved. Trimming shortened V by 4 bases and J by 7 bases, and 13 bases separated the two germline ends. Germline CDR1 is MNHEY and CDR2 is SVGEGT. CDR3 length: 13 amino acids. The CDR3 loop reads CASSFDFDGTQYF. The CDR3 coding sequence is TGTGCCAGCAGTTTCGACTTCGACGGGACCCAGTACTTC.

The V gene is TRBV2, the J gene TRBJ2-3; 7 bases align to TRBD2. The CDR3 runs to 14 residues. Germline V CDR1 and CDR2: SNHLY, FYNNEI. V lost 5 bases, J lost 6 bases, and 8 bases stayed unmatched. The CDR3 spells CASSQLAAGDTQYF. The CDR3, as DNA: TGTGCCAGCAGTCAGCTAGCGGCCGGGGATACGCAGTATTTT.

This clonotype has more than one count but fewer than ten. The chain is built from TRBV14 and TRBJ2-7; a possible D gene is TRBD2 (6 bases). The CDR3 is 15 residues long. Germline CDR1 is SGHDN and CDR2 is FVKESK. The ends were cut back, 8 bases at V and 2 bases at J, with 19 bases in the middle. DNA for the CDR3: TGTGCCAGCTACGTTATCTTTAGCGGCACCTACGAGCAGTACGTC. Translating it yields CASYVIFSGTYEQYV.

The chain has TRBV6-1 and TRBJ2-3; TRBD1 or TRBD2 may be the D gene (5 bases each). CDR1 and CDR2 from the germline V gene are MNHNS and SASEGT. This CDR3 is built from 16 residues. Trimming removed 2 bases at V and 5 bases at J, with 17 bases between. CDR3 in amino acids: CASSERRTPGGDTQYF. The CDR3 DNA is TGTGCCAGCAGTGAACGGAGGACACCTGGGGGAGATACGCAGTATTTT.

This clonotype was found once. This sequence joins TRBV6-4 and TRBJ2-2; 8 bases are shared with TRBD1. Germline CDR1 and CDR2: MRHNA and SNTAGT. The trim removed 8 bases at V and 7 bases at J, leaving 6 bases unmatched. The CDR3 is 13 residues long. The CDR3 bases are TGTGCCAGCGGACAGGGATTAGGCGGGGAGCTGTTTTTT. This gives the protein CASGQGLGGELFF.

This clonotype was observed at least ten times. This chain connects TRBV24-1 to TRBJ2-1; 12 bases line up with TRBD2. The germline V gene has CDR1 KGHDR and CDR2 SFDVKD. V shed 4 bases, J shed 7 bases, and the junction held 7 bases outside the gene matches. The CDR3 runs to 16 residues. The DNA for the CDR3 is TGTGCCACCAGTGACCCGGGACTAGCGGGTGGGAATGAGCAGTTCTTC. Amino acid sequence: CATSDPGLAGGNEQFF.

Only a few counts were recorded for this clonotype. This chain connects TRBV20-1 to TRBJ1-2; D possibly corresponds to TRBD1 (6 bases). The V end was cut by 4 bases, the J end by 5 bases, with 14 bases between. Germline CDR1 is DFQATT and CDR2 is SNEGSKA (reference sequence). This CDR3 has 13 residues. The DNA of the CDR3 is TGCAGTGCTACCTCTAGGGGGGAATATGGCTACACCTTC. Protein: CSATSRGEYGYTF.

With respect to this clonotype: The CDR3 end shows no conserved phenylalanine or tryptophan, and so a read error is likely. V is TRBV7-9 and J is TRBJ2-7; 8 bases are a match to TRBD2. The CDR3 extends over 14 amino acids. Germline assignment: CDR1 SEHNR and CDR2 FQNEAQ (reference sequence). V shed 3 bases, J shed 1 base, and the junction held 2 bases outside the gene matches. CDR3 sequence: CASSFSGESYEQYI. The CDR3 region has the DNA TGTGCCAGCAGCTTTAGCGGGGAATCCTACGAGCAGTACATC.

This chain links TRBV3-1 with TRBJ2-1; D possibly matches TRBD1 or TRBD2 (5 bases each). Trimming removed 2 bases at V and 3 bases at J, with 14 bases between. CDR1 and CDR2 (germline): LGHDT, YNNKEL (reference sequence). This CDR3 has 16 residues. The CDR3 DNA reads TGTGCCAGCAGCCAACCCGGGACCACCAACTACAATGAGCAGTTCTTC. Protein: CASSQPGTTNYNEQFF.

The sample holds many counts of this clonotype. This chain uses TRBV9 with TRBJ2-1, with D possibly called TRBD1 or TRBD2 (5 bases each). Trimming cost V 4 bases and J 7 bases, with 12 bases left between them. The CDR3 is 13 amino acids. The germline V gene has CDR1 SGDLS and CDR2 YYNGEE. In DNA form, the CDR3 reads TGTGCCAGCAGCTTCGGGACGGGGAATGAGCAGTTCTTC. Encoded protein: CASSFGTGNEQFF.

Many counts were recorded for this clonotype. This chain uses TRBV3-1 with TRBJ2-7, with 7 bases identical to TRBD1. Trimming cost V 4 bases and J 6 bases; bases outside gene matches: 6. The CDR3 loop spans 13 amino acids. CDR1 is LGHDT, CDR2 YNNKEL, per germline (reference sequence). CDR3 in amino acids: CASSPTGWLEQYF. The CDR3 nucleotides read TGTGCCAGCAGCCCGACAGGGTGGCTCGAGCAGTACTTC.

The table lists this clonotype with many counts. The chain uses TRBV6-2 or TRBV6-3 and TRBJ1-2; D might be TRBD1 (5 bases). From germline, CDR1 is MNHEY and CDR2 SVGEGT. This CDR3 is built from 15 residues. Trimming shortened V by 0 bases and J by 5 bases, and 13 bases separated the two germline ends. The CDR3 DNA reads TGTGCCAGCAGTTACTCTGGGGCAGGACGTTATGGCTACACCTTC. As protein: CASSYSGAGRYGYTF.

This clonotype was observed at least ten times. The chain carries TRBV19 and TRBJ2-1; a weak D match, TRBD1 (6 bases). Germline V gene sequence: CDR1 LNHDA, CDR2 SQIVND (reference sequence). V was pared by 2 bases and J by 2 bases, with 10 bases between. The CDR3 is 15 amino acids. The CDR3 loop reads CASSIQTGTYNEQFF. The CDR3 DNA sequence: TGTGCCAGTAGTATACAGACAGGCACCTACAATGAGCAGTTCTTC.

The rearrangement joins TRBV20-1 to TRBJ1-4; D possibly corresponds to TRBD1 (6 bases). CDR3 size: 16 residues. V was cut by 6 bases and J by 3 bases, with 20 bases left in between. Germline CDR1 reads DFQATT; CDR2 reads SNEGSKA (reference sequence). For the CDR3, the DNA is TGCAGTGCCGTTCTTGGGGGCGCGGGGTCTAATGAAAAACTGTTTTTT. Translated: CSAVLGGAGSNEKLFF.

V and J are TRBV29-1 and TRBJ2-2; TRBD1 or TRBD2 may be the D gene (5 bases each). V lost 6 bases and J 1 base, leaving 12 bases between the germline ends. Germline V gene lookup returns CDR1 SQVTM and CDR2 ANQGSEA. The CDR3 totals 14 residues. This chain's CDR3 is CSVRDRKNTGELFF. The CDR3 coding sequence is TGCAGCGTGAGGGACCGGAAGAACACCGGGGAGCTGTTTTTT.